The 19 T cell receptor beta chains presented below share a single source sample, sequenced in a study of blood T cell repertoires in COVID-19 (dated by TCRdb to 2020 to 2021). The library relied on the immunoSEQ multiplex PCR assay. TCRdb's version of the immuneACCESS table is confined to in-frame rearrangements and falls short of the full clone set. An unresolved V gene accounts for under half of the shortfall where checked; the remainder is of unknown origin. The sample table contains around 100,000 clones; only one count was recorded for about 85% of them. 2.1% of the sample goes to the ten largest clones. What was sequenced was peripheral blood. These receptors all stem from a human donor in a cohort sampled during active COVID-19.

The chain recombines TRBV19 with TRBJ2-7; D perhaps matches TRBD2 (6 bases). Germline V gene data show CDR1 as LNHDA and CDR2 as SQIVND (reference sequence). The CDR3 covers 13 residues. V lost 5 bases and J lost 5, with 13 bases in between. The CDR3 DNA follows: TGTGCCAGTAGTCGGGGGTCCGTAAACGAGCAGTACTTC. Its translation: CASSRGSVNEQYF.

The chain combines TRBV7-2 with TRBJ2-7; D gene ambiguous. The length of the CDR3 is 11 residues. The V gene's germline CDR1 is SGHTA and CDR2 FQGNSA. V was shortened by 3 bases and J by 3 bases, with 3 bases between the two germline ends. The CDR3 DNA is TGTGCCAGCAGCTTTTACTACGAGCAGTACTTC. It encodes CASSFYYEQYF.

The chain is built from TRBV7-5 and TRBJ1-2; the table names TRBD1, a call not compared with the DNA. TRBV7-5 is termed a pseudogene. This CDR3 comprises 16 residues. CDR3 nucleotide sequence: TGTGTCAGAAGCTCCCGGGGGACAGGCCGGGACTATGGCTACACCTTC. It specifies CVRSSRGTGRDYGYTF.

This chain uses TRBV24-1 with TRBJ2-2; D unresolved. CDR3 length: 14 residues. V was clipped by 2 bases and J by 3 bases, with 6 bases between them. Per germline, CDR1 KGHDR and CDR2 SFDVKD. Here the CDR3 reads CATSDYRDTGELFF. DNA of the CDR3: TGTGCCACCAGTGATTACCGGGACACCGGGGAGCTGTTTTTT.

This rearrangement joins TRBV24-1 to TRBJ2-3; no firm D call. The CDR3 runs 14 residues. The germline V gene has CDR1 KGHDR and CDR2 SFDVKD. V shed 3 bases and J shed 1 base, with 7 bases lying between them. CDR3 sequence: CATSDIQGTDTQYF. CDR3 bases: TGTGCCACCAGTGATATCCAGGGCACAGATACGCAGTATTTT.

The rearrangement links TRBV29-1 to TRBJ2-5, with D possibly TRBD2 on 5 matching bases. Germline loops: CDR1 SQVTM, CDR2 ANQGSEA. The V end was cut by 8 bases, the J end by 5 bases, with 12 bases between. This CDR3 contains 11 residues. The CDR3 region is CSSGERETQYF. In DNA form, the CDR3 reads TGCAGCTCTGGAGAGCGGGAGACCCAGTACTTC.

V gene TRBV5-1 combines with J gene TRBJ2-3, with 9 bases identical to TRBD2. The germline gives CDR1 SGHRS, CDR2 YFSETQ. Trimming took 3 bases from V and 2 from J; bases not matched to a gene: 13. The CDR3 covers 18 residues. CDR3 in DNA: TGCGCCAGCAGCTCAATGAAAGCTAGCGGGATTAACACAGATACGCAGTATTTT. Its translation: CASSSMKASGINTDTQYF.

The chain recombines TRBV7-2 with TRBJ2-2, with TRBD2 identical over 7 bases. There are 15 residues in the CDR3. J gave up 6 bases and V 4 bases, and 8 bases lay outside the gene matches. Germline V CDR1 and CDR2: SGHTA, FQGNSA. In DNA, the CDR3 is TGTGCCAGCAGCTACCGGAGCGGGGCGGCCGGGGAGCTGTTTTTT. This codes for CASSYRSGAAGELFF.

This clone was observed a single time. The chain combines TRBV10-2 with TRBJ1-1, with 7 bases matching TRBD1. The CDR3 spans 13 residues. Germline values: CDR1 WSHSY, CDR2 SAAADI. J gave up 3 bases and V 7 bases, and 5 bases lay outside the gene matches. CDR3: CASMGQTYTEAFF. The DNA for the CDR3 is TGCGCCAGCATGGGACAGACTTACACTGAAGCTTTCTTT.

This clone came up a few times. This chain connects TRBV6-6 to TRBJ2-7; no clear D. V gave up 2 bases and J gave up 3 bases, with 11 bases separating them. Germline V gives CDR1 MNHNY, CDR2 SVGAGI (reference sequence). This CDR3 spans 14 amino acids. The CDR3 spells CASSYAPPVYEQYF. The CDR3 bases are TGTGCCAGCAGTTACGCCCCGCCAGTCTACGAGCAGTACTTC.

The V gene is TRBV11-2, the J gene TRBJ1-2, with a weak D call TRBD1 (6 bases). The CDR3 contains 14 residues. Looked up from germline, CDR1 is SGHAT and CDR2 is FQNNGV. Trimming took off 2 bases at V and 7 bases at J, with 14 bases between the two ends. CDR3 residues: CASSLPTGSGGYTF. The CDR3 region has the DNA TGTGCCAGCAGCTTACCTACAGGGTCGGGTGGCTACACCTTC.

The CDR3 region has the DNA TGTGCCAGCAGTTTATTCCCGGACTTCTCCTACAATGAGCAGTTCTTC. This sequence encodes CASSLFPDFSYNEQFF. V and J are TRBV27 and TRBJ2-1; the D gene is possibly TRBD2 (5 bases). Germline V lookup: CDR1 MNHEY, CDR2 SMNVEV (reference sequence). This CDR3 region has 16 residues. Trimming cost V 1 base and J 0 bases, with 10 bases left between them.

The chain recombines TRBV6-1 with TRBJ1-2; D is perhaps TRBD1 (5 bases). From germline, CDR1 is MNHNS and CDR2 SASEGT. The CDR3 contains 13 residues. V was shortened by 3 bases and J by 8 bases, with 13 bases between the two germline ends. CDR3 sequence (DNA): TGTGCCAGCAGTGAGGCCAGGGTTACGGGCTACACCTTC. Translated: CASSEARVTGYTF.

The chain employs TRBV5-4 and TRBJ2-7; a possible D gene is TRBD1 (6 bases). This CDR3 is 13 amino acids long. The V gene's germline CDR1 is SGHNT and CDR2 YYREEE (reference sequence). V lost 0 bases to trimming and J lost 6 bases, with 10 bases between them. CDR3 region: CASSLDRVAEQYF. For the CDR3, the DNA is TGTGCCAGCAGCTTGGACAGGGTGGCCGAGCAGTACTTC.

The gene calls are TRBV29-1 and TRBJ2-3, with 8 bases fitting TRBD2. With V trimmed by 7 bases and J by 3 bases, 9 bases remained unmatched. This CDR3 contains 14 residues. The germline gives CDR1 SQVTM, CDR2 ANQGSEA. CDR3 nucleotides: TGCAGCGGTAATGCGGGGGGAAGTACAGATACGCAGTATTTT. Translated: CSGNAGGSTDTQYF.

This chain joins TRBV7-8 and TRBJ2-3; maybe TRBD2 (6 bases). The V gene's germline CDR1 is SGHVS and CDR2 FQNEAQ. This CDR3 contains 13 residues. The ends were cut back, 5 bases at V and 6 bases at J, with 12 bases in the middle. The CDR3 reads CASSGTLGDTQYF. The CDR3 nucleotides are TGTGCCAGCAGCGGGACTCTCGGGGATACGCAGTATTTT.

This chain connects TRBV11-2 to TRBJ2-3; unclear D gene. V was cut by 0 bases and J by 14 bases, with 12 bases left in between. Germline values: CDR1 SGHAT, CDR2 FQNNGV. The CDR3 runs 12 residues. The CDR3 nucleotides are TGTGCCAGCAGCTTAGATCAGGATAGGCGGTATTTT. It yields the protein CASSLDQDRRYF.

V gene TRBV7-3 combines with J gene TRBJ1-1; D possibly corresponds to TRBD1 (5 bases). Germline assignment: CDR1 SGHTA and CDR2 FQGTGA. The CDR3 runs 14 residues. Deletions cut 2 bases from V and 5 bases from J, with 12 bases between. The CDR3 DNA follows: TGTGCCAGCAGCTTAGGGGGGTCTGGGACTGAAGCTTTCTTT. The encoded protein is CASSLGGSGTEAFF.

This chain uses TRBV2 with TRBJ1-1; tentatively, D is TRBD1 (6 bases). Trimming shortened V by 7 bases and J by 1 base, and 13 bases separated the two germline ends. Germline loops: CDR1 SNHLY, CDR2 FYNNEI. The CDR3 has 14 amino acids. The CDR3 is CASTEDSWNTEAFF. The DNA of the CDR3 is TGTGCCAGCACTGAGGACAGTTGGAACACTGAAGCTTTCTTT.